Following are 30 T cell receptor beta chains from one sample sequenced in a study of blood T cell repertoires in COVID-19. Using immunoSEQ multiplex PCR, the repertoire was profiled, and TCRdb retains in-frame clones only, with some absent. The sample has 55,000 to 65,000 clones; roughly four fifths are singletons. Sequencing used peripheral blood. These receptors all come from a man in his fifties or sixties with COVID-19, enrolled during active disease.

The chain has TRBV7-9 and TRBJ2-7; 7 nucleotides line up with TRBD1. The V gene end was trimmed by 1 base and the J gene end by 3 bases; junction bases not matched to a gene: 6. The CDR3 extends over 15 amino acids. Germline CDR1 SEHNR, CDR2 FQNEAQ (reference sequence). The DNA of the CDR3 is TGTGCCAGCAGCTTAGACGGGACAGCGAGCTACGAGCAGTACTTC. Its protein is CASSLDGTASYEQYF.

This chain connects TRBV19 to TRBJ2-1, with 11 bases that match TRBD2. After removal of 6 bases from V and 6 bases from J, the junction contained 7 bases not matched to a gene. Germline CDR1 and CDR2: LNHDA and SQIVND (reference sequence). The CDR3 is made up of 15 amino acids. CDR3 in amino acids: CASRPLAGDPNEQFF. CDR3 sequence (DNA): TGTGCCAGTAGACCACTAGCGGGAGATCCCAATGAGCAGTTCTTC. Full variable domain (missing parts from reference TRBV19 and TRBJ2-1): DGGITQSPKYLFRKEGQNVTLSCEQNLNHDAMYWYRQDPGQGLRLIYYSQIVNDFQKGDIAEGYSVSREKKESFPLTVTSAQKNPTAFYLCASRPLAGDPNEQFFGPGTRLTVL.

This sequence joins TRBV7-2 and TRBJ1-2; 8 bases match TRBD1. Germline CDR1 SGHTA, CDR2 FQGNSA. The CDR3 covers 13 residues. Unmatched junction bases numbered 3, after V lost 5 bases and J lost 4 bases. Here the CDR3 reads CASSPGQVYGYTF. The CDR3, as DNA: TGTGCCAGCAGCCCGGGACAGGTCTATGGCTACACCTTC. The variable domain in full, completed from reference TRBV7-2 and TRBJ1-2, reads GAGVSQSPSNKVTEKGKDVELRCDPISGHTALYWYRQSLGQGLEFLIYFQGNSAPDKSGLPSDRFSAERTGGSVSTLTIQRTQQEDSAVYLCASSPGQVYGYTFGSGTRLTVV.

The CDR3 here is CASSILRGRPPEAFF. CDR3 sequence (DNA): TGTGCCAGCAGCATCCTCAGGGGACGCCCCCCTGAAGCTTTCTTT. The rearrangement joins TRBV5-4 to TRBJ1-1; perhaps TRBD1 as D (6 bases). Germline values: CDR1 SGHNT, CDR2 YYREEE (reference sequence). This CDR3 region has 15 residues. The V end was cut by 4 bases, the J end by 6 bases, with 19 bases between.

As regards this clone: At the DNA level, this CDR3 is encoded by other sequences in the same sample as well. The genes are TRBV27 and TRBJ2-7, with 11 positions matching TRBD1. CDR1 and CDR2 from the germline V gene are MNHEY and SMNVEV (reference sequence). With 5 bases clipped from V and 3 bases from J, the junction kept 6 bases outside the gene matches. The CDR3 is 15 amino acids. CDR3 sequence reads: CASSLRDRGIYEQYF. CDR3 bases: TGTGCCAGCAGTCTCCGGGACAGGGGGATCTACGAGCAGTACTTC.

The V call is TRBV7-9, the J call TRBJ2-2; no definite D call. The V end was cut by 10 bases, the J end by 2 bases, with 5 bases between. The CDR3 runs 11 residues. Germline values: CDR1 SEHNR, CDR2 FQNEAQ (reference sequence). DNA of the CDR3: TGTGCCACACATAACACCGGGGAGCTGTTTTTT. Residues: CATHNTGELFF. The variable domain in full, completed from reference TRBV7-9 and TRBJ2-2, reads DTGVSQNPRHKITKRGQNVTFRCDPISEHNRLYWYRQTLGQGPEFLTYFQNEAQLEKSRLLSDRFSAERPKGSFSTLEIQRTEQGDSAMYLCATHNTGELFFGEGSRLTVL.

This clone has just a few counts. In DNA, the CDR3 is TGCGCCAGCAGCCAAGGGGGGGTTTTGGGTTACACTGAAGCTTTCTTT. Its translation: CASSQGGVLGYTEAFF. The V and J genes are TRBV4-1 and TRBJ1-1; TRBD1 is a possible D gene (5 bases). In germline, CDR1 is MGHRA, CDR2 YSYEKL. The CDR3 extends over 16 amino acids. The ends were cut back, 1 base at V and 3 bases at J, with 15 bases in the middle.

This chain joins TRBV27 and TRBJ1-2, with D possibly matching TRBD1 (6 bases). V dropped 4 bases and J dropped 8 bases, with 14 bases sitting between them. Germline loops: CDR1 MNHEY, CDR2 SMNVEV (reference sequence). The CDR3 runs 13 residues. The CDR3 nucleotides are TGTGCCAGCAGTTGGGGGCCACAGAACGGCTACACCTTC. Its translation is CASSWGPQNGYTF.

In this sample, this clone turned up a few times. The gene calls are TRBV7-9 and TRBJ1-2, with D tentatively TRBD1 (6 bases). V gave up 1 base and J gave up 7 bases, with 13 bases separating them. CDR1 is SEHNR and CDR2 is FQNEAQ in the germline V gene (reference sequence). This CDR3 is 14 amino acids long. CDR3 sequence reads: CASSLGQVFGGYTF. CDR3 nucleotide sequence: TGTGCCAGCAGCTTAGGACAGGTCTTTGGTGGCTACACCTTC.

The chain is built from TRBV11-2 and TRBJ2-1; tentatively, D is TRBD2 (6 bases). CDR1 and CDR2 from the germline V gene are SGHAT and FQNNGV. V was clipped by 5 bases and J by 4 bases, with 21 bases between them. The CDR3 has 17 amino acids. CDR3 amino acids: CASSPRTRDGGYNEQFF. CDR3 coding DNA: TGTGCCAGCAGCCCGCGAACTCGGGACGGAGGGTACAATGAGCAGTTCTTC. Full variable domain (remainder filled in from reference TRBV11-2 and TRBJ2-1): EAGVAQSPRYKIIEKRQSVAFWCNPISGHATLYWYQQILGQGPKLLIQFQNNGVVDDSQLPKDRFSAERLKGVDSTLKIQPAKLEDSAVYLCASSPRTRDGGYNEQFFGPGTRLTVL.

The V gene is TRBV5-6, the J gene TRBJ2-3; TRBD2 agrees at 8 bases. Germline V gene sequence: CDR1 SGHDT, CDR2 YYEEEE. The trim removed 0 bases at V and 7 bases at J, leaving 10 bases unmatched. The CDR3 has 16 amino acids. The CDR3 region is CASSLVTAGAANTQYF. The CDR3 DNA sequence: TGTGCCAGCAGCTTGGTAACAGCGGGAGCGGCGAATACGCAGTATTTT.

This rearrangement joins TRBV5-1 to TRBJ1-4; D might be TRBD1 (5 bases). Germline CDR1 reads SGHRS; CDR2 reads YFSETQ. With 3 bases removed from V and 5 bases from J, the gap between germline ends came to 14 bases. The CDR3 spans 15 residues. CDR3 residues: CASSSRGGENEKLFF. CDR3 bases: TGCGCCAGCAGCTCCCGGGGGGGGGAAAATGAAAAACTGTTTTTT. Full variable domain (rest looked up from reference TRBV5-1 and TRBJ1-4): KAGVTQTPRYLIKTRGQQVTLSCSPISGHRSVSWYQQTPGQGLQFLFEYFSETQRNKGNFPGRFSGRQFSNSRSEMNVSTLELGDSALYLCASSSRGGENEKLFFGSGTQLSVL.

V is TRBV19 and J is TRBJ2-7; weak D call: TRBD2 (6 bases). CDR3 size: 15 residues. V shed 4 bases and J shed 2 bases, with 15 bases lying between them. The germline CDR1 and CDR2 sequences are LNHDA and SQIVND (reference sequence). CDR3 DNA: TGTGCCAGTAGTAATGGCTGGCGGGAACCCTACGAGCAGTACTTC. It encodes CASSNGWREPYEQYF.

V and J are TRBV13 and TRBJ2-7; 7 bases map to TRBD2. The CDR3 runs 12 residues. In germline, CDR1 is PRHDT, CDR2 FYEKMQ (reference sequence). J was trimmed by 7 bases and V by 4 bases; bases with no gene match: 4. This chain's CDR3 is CASSSRGGEQYF. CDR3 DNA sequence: TGTGCCAGCAGCTCTCGCGGGGGTGAGCAGTACTTC.

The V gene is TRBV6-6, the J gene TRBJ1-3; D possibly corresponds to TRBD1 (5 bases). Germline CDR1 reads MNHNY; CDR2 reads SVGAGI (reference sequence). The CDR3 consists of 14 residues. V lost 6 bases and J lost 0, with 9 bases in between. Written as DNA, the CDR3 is TGTGCCAGCAGACGCGACAGCTCTGGAAACACCATATATTTT. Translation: CASRRDSSGNTIYF.

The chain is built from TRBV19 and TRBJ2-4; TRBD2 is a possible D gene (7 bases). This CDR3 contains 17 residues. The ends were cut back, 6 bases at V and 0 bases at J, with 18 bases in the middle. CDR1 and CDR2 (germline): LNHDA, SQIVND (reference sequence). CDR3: CASSSEGGVLAKNIQYF. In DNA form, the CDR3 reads TGTGCCAGTAGCTCCGAGGGGGGGGTCCTAGCCAAAAACATTCAGTACTTC.

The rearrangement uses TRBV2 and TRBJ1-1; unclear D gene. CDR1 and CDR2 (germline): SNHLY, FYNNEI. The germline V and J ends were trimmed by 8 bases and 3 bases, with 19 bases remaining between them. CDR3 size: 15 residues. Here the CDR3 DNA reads TGTGCCAGCGCTCCTGAGTCACCGGTGCACACTGAAGCTTTCTTT. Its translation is CASAPESPVHTEAFF. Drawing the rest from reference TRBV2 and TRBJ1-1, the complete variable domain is EPEVTQTPSHQVTQMGQEVILRCVPISNHLYFYWYRQILGQKVEFLVSFYNNEISEKSEIFDDQFSVERPDGSNFTLKIRSTKLEDSAMYFCASAPESPVHTEAFFGQGTRLTVV.

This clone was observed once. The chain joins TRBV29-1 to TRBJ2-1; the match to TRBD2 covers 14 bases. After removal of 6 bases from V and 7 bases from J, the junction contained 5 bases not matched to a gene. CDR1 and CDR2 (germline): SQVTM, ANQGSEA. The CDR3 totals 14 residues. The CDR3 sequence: CSVLTSGGVNEQFF. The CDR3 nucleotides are TGCAGCGTCTTGACTAGCGGGGGGGTTAATGAGCAGTTCTTC.

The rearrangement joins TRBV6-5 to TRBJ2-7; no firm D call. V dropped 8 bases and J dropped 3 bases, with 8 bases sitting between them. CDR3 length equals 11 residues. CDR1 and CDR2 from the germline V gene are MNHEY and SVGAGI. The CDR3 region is CASSGSYEQYF. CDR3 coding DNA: TGTGCCAGCTCGGGTAGCTACGAGCAGTACTTC.

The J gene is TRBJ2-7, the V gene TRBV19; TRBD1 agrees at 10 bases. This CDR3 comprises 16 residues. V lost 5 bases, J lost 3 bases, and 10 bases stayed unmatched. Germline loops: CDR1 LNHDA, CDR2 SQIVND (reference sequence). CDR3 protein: CASSRPGQGNFYEQYF. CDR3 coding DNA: TGTGCCAGTAGTCGACCGGGACAGGGGAATTTCTACGAGCAGTACTTC.

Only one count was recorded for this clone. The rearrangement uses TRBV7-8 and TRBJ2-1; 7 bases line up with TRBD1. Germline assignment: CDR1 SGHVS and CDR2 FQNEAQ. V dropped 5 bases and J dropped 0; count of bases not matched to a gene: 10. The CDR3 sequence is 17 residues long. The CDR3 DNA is TGTGCCAGCAGCCTTACCAACAGACAGGGCTCCTACAATGAGCAGTTCTTC. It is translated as CASSLTNRQGSYNEQFF.

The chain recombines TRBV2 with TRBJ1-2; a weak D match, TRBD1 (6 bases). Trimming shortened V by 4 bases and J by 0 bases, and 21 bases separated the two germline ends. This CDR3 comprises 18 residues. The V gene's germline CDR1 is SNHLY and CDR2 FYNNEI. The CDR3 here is CASSAPSGVGPANYGYTF. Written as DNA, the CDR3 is TGTGCCAGCAGTGCCCCATCAGGGGTGGGTCCGGCTAACTATGGCTACACCTTC.

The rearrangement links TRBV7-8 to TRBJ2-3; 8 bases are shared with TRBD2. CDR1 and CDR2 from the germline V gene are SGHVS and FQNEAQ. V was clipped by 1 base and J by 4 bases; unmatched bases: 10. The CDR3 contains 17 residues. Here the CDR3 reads CASSLVTAGVSPDTQYF. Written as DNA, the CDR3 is TGTGCCAGCAGCTTAGTGACAGCGGGAGTGAGCCCAGATACGCAGTATTTT.

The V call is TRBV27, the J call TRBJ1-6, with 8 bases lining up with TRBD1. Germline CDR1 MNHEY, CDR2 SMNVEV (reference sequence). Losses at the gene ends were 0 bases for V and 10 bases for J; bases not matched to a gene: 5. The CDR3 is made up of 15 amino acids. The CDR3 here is CASSLSTRGQSPLHF. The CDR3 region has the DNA TGTGCCAGCAGTTTATCAACCAGGGGGCAATCACCCCTCCACTTT.

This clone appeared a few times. The CDR3 DNA is TGTGCCAGCAGTATCCGCGGGCTGAACACTGAAGCTTTCTTT. Protein: CASSIRGLNTEAFF. The genes are TRBV6-2 or TRBV6-3 and TRBJ1-1, with unresolved D. The CDR3 spans 14 residues. V shed 5 bases and J shed 0 bases, with 10 bases lying between them. Looked up from germline, CDR1 is MNHEY and CDR2 is SVGEGT.

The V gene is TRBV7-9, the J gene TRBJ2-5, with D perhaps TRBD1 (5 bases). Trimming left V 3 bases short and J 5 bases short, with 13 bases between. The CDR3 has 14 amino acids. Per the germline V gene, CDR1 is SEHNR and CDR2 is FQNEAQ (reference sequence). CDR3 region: CASSFSQGWETQYF. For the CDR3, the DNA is TGTGCCAGCAGCTTCAGTCAGGGCTGGGAGACCCAGTACTTC. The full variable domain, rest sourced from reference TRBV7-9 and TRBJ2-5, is DTGVSQNPRHKITKRGQNVTFRCDPISEHNRLYWYRQTLGQGPEFLTYFQNEAQLEKSRLLSDRFSAERPKGSFSTLEIQRTEQGDSAMYLCASSFSQGWETQYFGPGTRLLVL.

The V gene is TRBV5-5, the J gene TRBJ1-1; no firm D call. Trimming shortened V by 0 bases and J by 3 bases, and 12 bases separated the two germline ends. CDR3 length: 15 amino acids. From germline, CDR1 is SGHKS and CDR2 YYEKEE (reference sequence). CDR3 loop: CASSLVEGRYTEAFF. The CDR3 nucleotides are TGTGCCAGCAGCTTGGTCGAGGGCCGATACACTGAAGCTTTCTTT.

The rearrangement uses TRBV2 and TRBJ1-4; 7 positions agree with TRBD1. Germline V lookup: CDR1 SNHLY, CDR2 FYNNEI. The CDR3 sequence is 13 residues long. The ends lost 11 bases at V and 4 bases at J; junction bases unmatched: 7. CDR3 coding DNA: TGTGCCTGCTGCCGGGACAGTAATGAAAAACTGTTTTTT. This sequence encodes CACCRDSNEKLFF.

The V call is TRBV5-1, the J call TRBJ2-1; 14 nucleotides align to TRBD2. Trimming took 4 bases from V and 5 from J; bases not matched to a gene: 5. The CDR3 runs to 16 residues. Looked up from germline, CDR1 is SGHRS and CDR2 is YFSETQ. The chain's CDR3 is CASSPGLAGGDNEQFF. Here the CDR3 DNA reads TGCGCCAGCAGCCCCGGACTAGCGGGGGGTGACAATGAGCAGTTCTTC.

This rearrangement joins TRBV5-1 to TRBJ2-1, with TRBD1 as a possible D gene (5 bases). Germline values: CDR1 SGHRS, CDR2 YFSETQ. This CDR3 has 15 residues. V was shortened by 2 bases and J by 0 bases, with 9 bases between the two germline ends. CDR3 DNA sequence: TGCGCCAGCAGCTTCAGGGTTAGCTCCTACAATGAGCAGTTCTTC. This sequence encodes CASSFRVSSYNEQFF.